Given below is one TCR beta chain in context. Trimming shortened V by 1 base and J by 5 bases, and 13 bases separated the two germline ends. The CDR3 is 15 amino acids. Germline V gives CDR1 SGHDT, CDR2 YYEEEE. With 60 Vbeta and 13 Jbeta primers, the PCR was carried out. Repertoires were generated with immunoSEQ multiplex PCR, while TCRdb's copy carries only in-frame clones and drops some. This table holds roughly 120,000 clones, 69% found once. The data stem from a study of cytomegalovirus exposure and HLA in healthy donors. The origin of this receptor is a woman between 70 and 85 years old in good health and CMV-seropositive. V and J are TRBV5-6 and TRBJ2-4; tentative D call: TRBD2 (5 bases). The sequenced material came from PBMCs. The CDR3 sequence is CASSLSLREQNIQYF. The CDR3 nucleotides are TGTGCCAGCAGCTTGTCCTTGAGGGAGCAAAACATTCAGTACTTC. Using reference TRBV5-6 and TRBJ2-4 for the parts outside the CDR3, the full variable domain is DAGVTQSPTHLIKTRGQQVTLRCSPKSGHDTVSWYQQALGQGPQFIFQYYEEEERQRGNFPDRFSGHQFPNYSSELNVNALLLGDSALYLCASSLSLREQNIQYFGAGTRLSVL.